This TCR beta chain was profiled in a study of graft-versus-host responses after intestinal transplantation (dated by TCRdb to the early 2020s). Notes on the research overall: The transplants that recipients received were multivisceral, liver-intestinal, or isolated intestinal. Rather than being sequenced by the commercial service, samples from a few later patients were sequenced in-house on an Illumina MiSeq and processed with MiXCR. Graft-versus-host and host-versus-graft alloreactive T cell clones were tracked in the graft, circulation and bone marrow after intestinal transplantation using bulk TCR-beta CDR3 sequencing. All recipients received anti-thymocyte globulin induction followed by maintenance tacrolimus and steroids for roughly three years. Donor T cell macrochimerism was defined as a peak of at least 4% donor T cells among recipient peripheral blood mononuclear cells. Of the 20 to 25 intestinal transplant recipients enrolled in the cohort, one of whom was a retransplant, a few patients without pretransplant specimens were excluded. To identify alloreactive clones, pre-transplant mixed lymphocyte reaction products were sequenced and then compared with unstimulated pre-transplant donor and recipient T cells. Broad study findings and their caveats: Early after transplant, peak levels of circulating GvH clones were found to be associated with declines in HvG clones. The conclusions were limited by the relatively low number and heterogeneity of the intestinal transplant patients. GvH clones were detected in recipient bone marrow, and some appeared earlier in ileal mucosa or blood, consistent with an intestinal mucosal origin. In the allografts of patients with donor T cell macrochimerism, GvH to HvG T cell clonal ratios were high.

The library was produced with the immunoSEQ multiplex PCR assay. For most patients, genomic DNA was isolated with the Qiagen DNeasy Blood and Tissue Kit and sent frozen to Adaptive Biotechnologies for TCR sequencing. For most patients, genomic DNA was subjected to high-throughput TCR-beta CDR3 sequencing by Adaptive Biotechnologies. The authors' analysis ran thus. TCR sequencing data for around 19 patients were retrieved from Adaptive's ImmunoSEQ software; three other patients were processed with MiXCR and VDJtools. To correct CD4 versus CD8 sorting errors, sequences present in both subsets at a frequency ratio below 5:1 were removed. CDR3 nucleotide sequences shared between donor and recipient were removed because their origin could not be assigned. Alloreactive clones required at least 2-fold expansion over unstimulated cells and minimum CFSE-low frequency of 0.002% (template counts) or 0.001% (read counts). Clones were considered mappable if detected in sequenced pre-transplant spleen, lymph node, or MLR CFSE-low populations of the donor or recipient. The cumulative frequency of alloreactive clones was calculated as a percentage of all sequences, weighted by copy number. Drawn from immuneACCESS, this table holds only the in-frame rearrangements with V and J called that TCRdb kept. Clones are partly lost; checked studies trace under half to an unresolved V gene and leave the rest unexplained. V, J and clone size derive from that table, while D and trimming were established from the DNA sequence. The sample table contains about 15,000 clones; only one count was recorded for around a third of them. The ten largest clones capture roughly 2% of the sample.

What the time point label conveys for this sample: cells obtained before transplantation from donor or recipient. Mixed lymphocyte reactions plated around 200,000 CFSE-labeled pre-transplant responders with around 200,000 irradiated violet-dye-labeled stimulators and were cultured for 6 days. After the mixed lymphocyte reaction, proliferating CD3+CD4+CFSE-low and CD3+CD8+CFSE-low responder cells were FACS-sorted on a BD Influx sorter. Comments on this clone: Base qualities are not at hand, and no much larger clone is one base apart.

The CDR3, cysteine through phenylalanine, is 14 amino acids long. Here the CDR3 DNA is all that survives: 42 bases in frame from base 1. The junction carries 13 bases between V and J, which are trimmed by 5 bases and 2 bases respectively. The CDR1 and CDR2 encoded by the germline V gene (reference sequence) are PRHDT and FYEKMQ. The sample consisted of alloreactive CD8+ T cells from a mixed lymphocyte reaction culture, taken before intestinal transplant. The intended sense of this specimen's cell subset or site label: CFSE-low proliferating T cells sorted from roughly 6-day pre-transplant mixed lymphocyte reaction (GvH or HvG direction). This receptor was identified in a human patient who received an intestinal transplant. Recombination joined TRBV13 with TRBJ2-7; the D segment could be TRBD2, given 7 matching bases. Here the CDR3 is given as CASSQGRGPYEQYF. The DNA sequence is as follows: TGTGCCAGCAGCCAGGGGCGGGGGCCCTACGAGCAGTACTTC.